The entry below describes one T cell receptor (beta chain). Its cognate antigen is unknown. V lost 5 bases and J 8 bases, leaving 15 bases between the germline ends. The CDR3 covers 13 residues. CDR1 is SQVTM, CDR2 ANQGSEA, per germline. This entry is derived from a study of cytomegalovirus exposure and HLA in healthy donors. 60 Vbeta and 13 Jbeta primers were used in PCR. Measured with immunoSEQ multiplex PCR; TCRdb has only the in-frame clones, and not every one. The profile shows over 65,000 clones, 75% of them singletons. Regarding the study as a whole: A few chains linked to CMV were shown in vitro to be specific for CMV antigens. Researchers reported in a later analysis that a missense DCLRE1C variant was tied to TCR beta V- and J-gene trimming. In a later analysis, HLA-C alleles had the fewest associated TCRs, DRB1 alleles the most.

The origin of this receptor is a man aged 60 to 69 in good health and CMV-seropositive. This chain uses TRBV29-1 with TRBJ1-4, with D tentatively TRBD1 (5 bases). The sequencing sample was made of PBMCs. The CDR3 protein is CSVLHRNEEKLFF. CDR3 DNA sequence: TGCAGCGTTCTTCACAGGAACGAGGAAAAACTGTTTTTT.